The TCR beta chain under discussion was sequenced for a study of cytomegalovirus exposure and HLA in healthy donors. Amplification used 60 Vbeta primers and 13 Jbeta primers. Here immunoSEQ multiplex PCR was the method, and the copy in TCRdb shows in-frame clones only, minus some. Here the sample spans about 140,000 clones, about 80% being singletons. V was pared by 2 bases and J by 7 bases, with 14 bases between. The CDR3 has 15 residues. Germline CDR1 and CDR2: ENHRY and SYGVKD. J is TRBJ2-2 and V is TRBV10-3; D may be TRBD2 (7 bases). The source of this sequence is a woman aged 35 to 49 in good health and CMV-seronegative. The sample consisted of PBMCs. The CDR3: CAISERGREHGELFF. The CDR3 nucleotides read TGTGCCATCAGTGAGCGGGGGCGGGAGCACGGGGAGCTGTTTTTT.